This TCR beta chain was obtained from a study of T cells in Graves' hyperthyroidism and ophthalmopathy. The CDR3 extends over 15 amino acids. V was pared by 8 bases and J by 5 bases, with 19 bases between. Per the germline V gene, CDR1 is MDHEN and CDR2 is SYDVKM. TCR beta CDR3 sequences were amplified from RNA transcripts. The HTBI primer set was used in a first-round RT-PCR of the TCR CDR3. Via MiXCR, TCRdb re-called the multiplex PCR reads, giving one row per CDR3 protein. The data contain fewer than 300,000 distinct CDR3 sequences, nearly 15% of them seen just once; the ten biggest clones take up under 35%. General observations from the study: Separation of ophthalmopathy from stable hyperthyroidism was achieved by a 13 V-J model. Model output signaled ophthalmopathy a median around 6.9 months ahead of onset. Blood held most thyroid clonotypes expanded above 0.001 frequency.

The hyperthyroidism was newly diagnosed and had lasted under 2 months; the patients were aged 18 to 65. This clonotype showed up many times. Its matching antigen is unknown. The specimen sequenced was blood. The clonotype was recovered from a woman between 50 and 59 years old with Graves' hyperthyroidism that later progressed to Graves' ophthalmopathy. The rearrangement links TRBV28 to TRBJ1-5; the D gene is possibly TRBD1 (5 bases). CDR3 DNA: TGTGCCAGCGAAATCGGGGGGGGGTGGGATCAGCCCCAGCATTTT. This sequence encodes CASEIGGGWDQPQHF.